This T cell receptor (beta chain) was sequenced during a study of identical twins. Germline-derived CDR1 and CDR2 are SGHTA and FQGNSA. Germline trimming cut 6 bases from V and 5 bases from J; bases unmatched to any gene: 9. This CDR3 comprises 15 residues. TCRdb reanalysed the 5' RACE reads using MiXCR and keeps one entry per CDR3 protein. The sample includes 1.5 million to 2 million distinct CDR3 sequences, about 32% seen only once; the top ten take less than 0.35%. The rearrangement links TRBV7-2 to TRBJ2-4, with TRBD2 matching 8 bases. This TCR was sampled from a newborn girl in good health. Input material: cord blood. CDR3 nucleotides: TGTGCCAGCAGTAAAGGGCTAGCGGGCCAAAACATTCAGTACTTC. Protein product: CASSKGLAGQNIQYF. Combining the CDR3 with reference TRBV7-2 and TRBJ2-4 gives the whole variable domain GAGVSQSPSNKVTEKGKDVELRCDPISGHTALYWYRQSLGQGLEFLIYFQGNSAPDKSGLPSDRFSAERTGGSVSTLTIQRTQQEDSAVYLCASSKGLAGQNIQYFGAGTRLSVL.